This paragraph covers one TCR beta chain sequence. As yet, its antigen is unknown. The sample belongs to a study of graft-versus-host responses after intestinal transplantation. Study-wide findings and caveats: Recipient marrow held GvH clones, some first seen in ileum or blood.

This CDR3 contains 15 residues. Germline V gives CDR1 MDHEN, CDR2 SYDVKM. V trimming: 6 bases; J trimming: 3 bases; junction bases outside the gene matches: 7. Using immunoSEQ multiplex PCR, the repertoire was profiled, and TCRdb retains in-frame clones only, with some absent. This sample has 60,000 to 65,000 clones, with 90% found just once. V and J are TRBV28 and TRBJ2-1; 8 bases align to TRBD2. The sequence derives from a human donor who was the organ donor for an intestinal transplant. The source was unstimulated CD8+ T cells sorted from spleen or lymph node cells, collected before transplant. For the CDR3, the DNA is TGTGCCAGCAGCGTAATTAGCGGGGTCTACAATGAGCAGTTCTTC. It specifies CASSVISGVYNEQFF. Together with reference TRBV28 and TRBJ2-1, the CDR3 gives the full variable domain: DVKVTQSSRYLVKRTGEKVFLECVQDMDHENMFWYRQDPGLGLRLIYFSYDVKMKEKGDIPEGYSVSREKKERFSLILESASTNQTSMYLCASSVISGVYNEQFFGPGTRLTVL.